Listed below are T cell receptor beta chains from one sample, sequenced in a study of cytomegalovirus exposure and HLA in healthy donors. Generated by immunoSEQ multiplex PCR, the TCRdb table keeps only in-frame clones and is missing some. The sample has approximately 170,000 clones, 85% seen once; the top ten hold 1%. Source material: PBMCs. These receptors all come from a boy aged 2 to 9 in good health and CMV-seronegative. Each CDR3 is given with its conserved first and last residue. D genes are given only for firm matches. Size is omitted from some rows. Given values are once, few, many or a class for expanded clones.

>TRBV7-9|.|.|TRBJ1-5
TGTGCCAGCAGCCCATCGGGGGATAGCAATCAGCCCCAGCATTTT
CASSPSGDSNQPQHF
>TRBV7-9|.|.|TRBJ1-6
TGTGCCAGCAGCCTCAATCTTCAGGGGTCGAATTCACCCCTCCACTTT
CASSLNLQGSNSPLHF
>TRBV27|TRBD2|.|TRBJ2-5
TGTGCCAGCAGCCATCCAGGTGGAGTAGCGGGAGTCGAGACCCAGTACTTC
CASSHPGGVAGVETQYF
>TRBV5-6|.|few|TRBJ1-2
TGTGCCAGCAGCTTGGGCGGGGGTCCTGGCTACACCTTC
CASSLGGGPGYTF
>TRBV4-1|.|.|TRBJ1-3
TGCGCCAGCAGCCCCGGGGGGGGAAACACCATATATTTT
CASSPGGGNTIYF
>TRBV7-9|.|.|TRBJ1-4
TGTGCCAGCAGCCCTTTTGGGAGAGAAAAACTGTTTTTT
CASSPFGREKLFF
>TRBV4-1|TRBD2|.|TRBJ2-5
TGCGCCAGCAGCCAGTTAGCGGGATTCGGGGAGACCCAGTACTTC
CASSQLAGFGETQYF
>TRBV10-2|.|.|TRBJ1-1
TGCGCCAGCAGTGACAGGAAGAACACTGAAGCTTTCTTT
CASSDRKNTEAFF
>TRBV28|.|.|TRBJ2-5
TGTGCCAGCAGTAACCAGGGGTTTCAGGAGACCCAGTACTTC
CASSNQGFQETQYF
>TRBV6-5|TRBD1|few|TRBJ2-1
TGTGCCAGCAGCCGTGGGACAGGGGGCTTATATGAGCAGTTCTTC
CASSRGTGGLYEQFF
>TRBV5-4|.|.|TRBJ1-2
TGTGCCAGCAGCTTGGGAGGACAATCTAACCTTGGAGGCTACACCTTC
CASSLGGQSNLGGYTF
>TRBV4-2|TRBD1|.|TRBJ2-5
TGTGCCAGCAGCCAAGAGAACAGGGGTTTAGAAGAGACCCAGTACTTC
CASSQENRGLEETQYF
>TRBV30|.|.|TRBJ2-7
TGTGCCTGGAGTCCCTATTGGGTGTCCCCCTCGAGAGGGTCCTACGAGCAGTACTTC
CAWSPYWVSPSRGSYEQYF
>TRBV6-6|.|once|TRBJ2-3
TGTGCCAGCAGTTACGTCCAGGGCACAGATACGCAGTATTTT
CASSYVQGTDTQYF
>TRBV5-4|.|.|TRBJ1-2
TGTGCCAGCAGCACCCGGGGTACGAACTATGGCTACACCTTC
CASSTRGTNYGYTF
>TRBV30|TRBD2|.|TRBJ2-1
TGTGCCTGGAGTGTAGACGGCGGGAGCTCCTACAATGAGCAGTTCTTC
CAWSVDGGSSYNEQFF
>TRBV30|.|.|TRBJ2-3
TGTGCCTGGAGCTCTATGAGCACAGATACGCAGTATTTT
CAWSSMSTDTQYF
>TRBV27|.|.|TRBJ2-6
TGTGCCAGCAGTTTTAGAGGGGCCAACGTCCTGACTTTC
CASSFRGANVLTF
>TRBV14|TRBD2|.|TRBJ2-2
TGTGCCAGCAGCCAAGAAGTACTAGCGGGAAGCACCGGGGAGCTGTTTTTT
CASSQEVLAGSTGELFF
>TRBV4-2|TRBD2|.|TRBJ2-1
TGTGCCAGCAGCCAACCACTACGCGGGAGGTTCAATGAGCAGTTCTTC
CASSQPLRGRFNEQFF
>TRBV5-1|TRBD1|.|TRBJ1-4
TGCGCCAGCAGCCAACAGGGGCAGAATGAAAAACTGTTTTTT
CASSQQGQNEKLFF
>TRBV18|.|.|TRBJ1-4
TGTGCCAGCTCACCACCAGGCGTAACTACTGAAAAACTGTTTTTT
CASSPPGVTTEKLFF
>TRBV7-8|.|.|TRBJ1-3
TGTGCCAGCAGCCCCGGGGGTGTAAACACCATATATTTT
CASSPGGVNTIYF
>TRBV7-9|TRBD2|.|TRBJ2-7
TGTGCCAGCAGTCAATACACTAGCGTCTACGAGCAGTACTTC
CASSQYTSVYEQYF
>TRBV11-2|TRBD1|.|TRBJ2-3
TGTGCCAGCAGCCCCAGGGACAGGGGGGAAGGGGGTACGCAGTATTTT
CASSPRDRGEGGTQYF
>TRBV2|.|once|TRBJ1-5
TGTGCCAGCAGTGGGAGGAAGGGTCAGCCCCAGCATTTT
CASSGRKGQPQHF
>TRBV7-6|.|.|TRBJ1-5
TGTGCCAGCAGCTTAGGGGCCTTACCGATCAATCAGCCCCAGCATTTT
CASSLGALPINQPQHF
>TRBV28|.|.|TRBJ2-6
TGTGCCAGCAGTTTGGCCGGAGTGGGTGGGGCCAACGTCCTGACTTTC
CASSLAGVGGANVLTF
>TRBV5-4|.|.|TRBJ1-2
TGTGCCAGCAGCTTGGGGGGAACAGGGGGCTACACCTTC
CASSLGGTGGYTF
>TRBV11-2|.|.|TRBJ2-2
TGTGCCAGCAGCACCGGGGGCGGGGAGCTGTTTTTT
CASSTGGGELFF
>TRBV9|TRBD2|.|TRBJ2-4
TGTGCCAGCAGTGCTGGACTAGCGGGAGGGCCAGGAGCCAAAAACATTCAGTACTTC
CASSAGLAGGPGAKNIQYF
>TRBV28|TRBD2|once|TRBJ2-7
TGTGCCAGCAGTACCCCGGGGGGGGCTACCTACGAGCAGTACTTC
CASSTPGGATYEQYF
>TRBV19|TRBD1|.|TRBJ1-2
TGTGCCAGTAGTCCCCAGGACAGGCCTAACTATGGCTACACCTTC
CASSPQDRPNYGYTF
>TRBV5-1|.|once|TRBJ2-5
TGCGCCAGCAGCAGGGGGGGGACTCAAGAGACCCAGTACTTC
CASSRGGTQETQYF
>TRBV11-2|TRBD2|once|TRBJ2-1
TGTGCCAGCAGCCCCCGTGGCGGGGGGCGGGAGAATGAGCAGTTCTTC
CASSPRGGGRENEQFF
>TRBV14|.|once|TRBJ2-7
TGTGCCAGCAGCCAAGATTGGCCCGGGGGGCTGGGTTACGAGCAGTACTTC
CASSQDWPGGLGYEQYF
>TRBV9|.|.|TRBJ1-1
TGTGCCAGCGGACAACCGAACACTGAAGCTTTCTTT
CASGQPNTEAFF
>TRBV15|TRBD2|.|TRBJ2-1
TGTGCCACCAGCAGAGGGCTAGCGGGGGGGATTTCCTACAATGAGCAGTTCTTC
CATSRGLAGGISYNEQFF
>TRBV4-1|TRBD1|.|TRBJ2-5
TGCGCCAGCAGCCAATTAGGGGGCCCCAAAGAGACCCAGTACTTC
CASSQLGGPKETQYF
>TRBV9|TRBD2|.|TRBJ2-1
TGTGCCAGCAGCGTAGGGTCAGGACTAGCGGGATACAATGAGCAGTTCTTC
CASSVGSGLAGYNEQFF
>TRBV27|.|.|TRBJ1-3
TGTGCCAGCAGGCTTTCGGGGGGTGCTGGAAACACCATATATTTT
CASRLSGGAGNTIYF
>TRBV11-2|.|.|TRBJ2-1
TGTGCCAGCAGCCCCGAGCCAGGGGCCAATGAGCAGTTCTTC
CASSPEPGANEQFF
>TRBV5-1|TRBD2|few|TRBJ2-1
TGCGCCAGCAGCGCCTACAAAAGCGGGAGGATACACAATGAGCAGTTCTTC
CASSAYKSGRIHNEQFF
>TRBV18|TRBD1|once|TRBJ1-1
TGTGCCAGCTCACCAATTGAGGGACAGGGAGGCGAAGCTTTCTTT
CASSPIEGQGGEAFF
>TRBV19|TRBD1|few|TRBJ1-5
TGTGCCAGTAGTATAGAAGAGGGGACAGGGTATCAGCCCCAGCATTTT
CASSIEEGTGYQPQHF
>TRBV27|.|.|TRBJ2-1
TGTGCCAGCAGTTTTCCCTCAGGAGGGATGGGTTACAATGAGCAGTTCTTC
CASSFPSGGMGYNEQFF
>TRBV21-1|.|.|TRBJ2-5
TGTGCCAGCAGCGGGCACAGGGCGGGCGAGACCCAGTACTTC
CASSGHRAGETQYF
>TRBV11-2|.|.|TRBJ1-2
TGTGCCAGCGTGGGGGGGCAGAGGGACGGCTACACCTTC
CASVGGQRDGYTF
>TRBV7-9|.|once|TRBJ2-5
TGTGCCAGCGCCTTTTTCAGGGGCGGCCAAGAGACCCAGTACTTC
CASAFFRGGQETQYF
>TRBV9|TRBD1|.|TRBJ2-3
TGTGCCAGCAGACCCGGGACAGGGGGCACAGATACGCAGTATTTT
CASRPGTGGTDTQYF
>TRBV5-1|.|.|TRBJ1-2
TGCGCCAGCAGCCCGGACAGCAAACCCTATGGCTACACCTTC
CASSPDSKPYGYTF
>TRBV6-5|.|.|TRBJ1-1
TGTGCCAGCAGTTACCAACCCGCGGGAAAGAACACTGAAGCTTTCTTT
CASSYQPAGKNTEAFF
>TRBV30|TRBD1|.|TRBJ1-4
TGTGCCTGCCGGGGGACAGGTTTCGTTATGCGTGAAAAACTGTTTTTT
CACRGTGFVMREKLFF
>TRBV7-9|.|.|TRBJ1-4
TGTGCCAGCAGCTTAGGGGTTGCGGGGGGCCCAGGTGAAAAACTGTTTTTT
CASSLGVAGGPGEKLFF
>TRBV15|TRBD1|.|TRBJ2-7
TGTGCCACCAGGCCTACGGGACAGGGGGGCGAGCAGTACTTC
CATRPTGQGGEQYF